Listed below are T cell receptor beta chains from one sample, sequenced in a study of blood T cell repertoires in COVID-19. TCRdb's table, derived via immunoSEQ multiplex PCR, lists solely in-frame clones and lacks some. The table has 250,000 to 300,000 clones, about 86% seen once. The sample taken for sequencing was peripheral blood. Source of these receptors: a man aged 18 to 30 with active or convalescent COVID-19. Both conserved end residues are part of each CDR3. The order of the fields is clone size, V gene, J gene, D gene, CDR3 protein, CDR3 DNA. The D gene is left open where the match is weak. Not every row has a clone size; where given, it reads once, few, many or a size class.

clone_size: few
v_call: TRBV5-4
j_call: TRBJ2-1
d_call: TRBD2
cdr3_aa: CASSLVSSGYNEQFF
cdr3_nt: TGTGCCAGCAGCTTGGTTTCTAGCGGCTACAATGAGCAGTTCTTC

clone_size: few
v_call: TRBV6-8
j_call: TRBJ2-3
d_call: TRBD2
cdr3_aa: CASSYPLAGFTDTQYF
cdr3_nt: TGTGCCAGCAGTTACCCCCTAGCGGGGTTCACAGATACGCAGTATTTT

clone_size: -
v_call: TRBV28
j_call: TRBJ1-3
d_call: -
cdr3_aa: CASTLGAPGNTIYF
cdr3_nt: TGTGCCAGCACCTTGGGCGCACCTGGAAACACCATATATTTT

clone_size: -
v_call: TRBV27
j_call: TRBJ1-5
d_call: TRBD1
cdr3_aa: CASRPGTVSNQPQHF
cdr3_nt: TGTGCCAGCCGTCCAGGGACAGTTAGCAATCAGCCCCAGCATTTT

clone_size: -
v_call: TRBV12-3/TRBV12-4
j_call: TRBJ2-1
d_call: -
cdr3_aa: CASSPTGFREQFF
cdr3_nt: TGTGCCAGCAGCCCTACAGGGTTTAGGGAGCAGTTCTTC

clone_size: -
v_call: TRBV18
j_call: TRBJ2-7
d_call: TRBD1
cdr3_aa: CASSRPGQGSGLSYEQYF
cdr3_nt: TGTGCCAGCTCGCGACCGGGACAGGGTTCAGGTCTGAGCTACGAGCAGTACTTC

clone_size: -
v_call: TRBV7-9
j_call: TRBJ1-4
d_call: -
cdr3_aa: CASSSRRGLGEKLFF
cdr3_nt: TGTGCCAGCAGCTCCCGCCGGGGACTAGGGGAAAAACTGTTTTTT

clone_size: -
v_call: TRBV6-5
j_call: TRBJ2-7
d_call: -
cdr3_aa: CASSAGATYEQYF
cdr3_nt: TGTGCCAGCAGCGCTGGGGCAACCTACGAGCAGTACTTC

clone_size: -
v_call: TRBV7-2
j_call: TRBJ2-7
d_call: -
cdr3_aa: CASSPSESSYYEQYF
cdr3_nt: TGTGCCAGCAGCCCAAGCGAGTCATCTTACTACGAGCAGTACTTC

clone_size: -
v_call: TRBV24-1
j_call: TRBJ2-5
d_call: -
cdr3_aa: CATSGAGSHGVETQYF
cdr3_nt: TGTGCCACCAGTGGGGCCGGGAGTCACGGTGTAGAGACCCAGTACTTC

clone_size: -
v_call: TRBV7-2
j_call: TRBJ2-1
d_call: TRBD2
cdr3_aa: CASSLALLGGRLVF
cdr3_nt: TGTGCCAGCAGCTTAGCCCTCTTGGGGGGGAGGTTGGTCTTC

clone_size: -
v_call: TRBV7-9
j_call: TRBJ1-2
d_call: -
cdr3_aa: CASSAESYGYTF
cdr3_nt: TGTGCCAGCAGCGCAGAATCCTATGGCTACACCTTC

clone_size: -
v_call: TRBV5-5
j_call: TRBJ2-7
d_call: -
cdr3_aa: CASSNQVGTYEQYF
cdr3_nt: TGTGCCAGCAGCAACCAGGTTGGAACCTACGAGCAGTACTTC

clone_size: -
v_call: TRBV7-3
j_call: TRBJ2-3
d_call: TRBD2
cdr3_aa: CASSFAGLAGGITDTQYF
cdr3_nt: TGTGCCAGCAGCTTTGCGGGACTAGCGGGGGGCATCACAGATACGCAGTATTTT

clone_size: once
v_call: TRBV6-4
j_call: TRBJ2-7
d_call: TRBD2
cdr3_aa: CASPPPGLLYEQYF
cdr3_nt: TGTGCCAGCCCTCCTCCGGGACTACTCTACGAGCAGTACTTC

clone_size: once
v_call: TRBV2
j_call: TRBJ2-1
d_call: -
cdr3_aa: CASSGGAGYEQFF
cdr3_nt: TGTGCCAGCTCTGGGGGGGCGGGCTATGAGCAGTTCTTC

clone_size: -
v_call: TRBV27
j_call: TRBJ2-4
d_call: TRBD1
cdr3_aa: CASSATGGLKNIQYF
cdr3_nt: TGTGCCAGCAGCGCAACAGGGGGCCTGAAAAACATTCAGTACTTC

clone_size: -
v_call: TRBV24-1
j_call: TRBJ2-5
d_call: -
cdr3_aa: CATSDLTSQETQYF
cdr3_nt: TGTGCCACCAGTGACCTGACTTCACAAGAGACCCAGTACTTC

clone_size: -
v_call: TRBV11-2
j_call: TRBJ2-7
d_call: -
cdr3_aa: CASSLGRTYEQYF
cdr3_nt: TGTGCCAGCAGCTTAGGCAGAACCTACGAGCAGTACTTC

clone_size: once
v_call: TRBV24-1
j_call: TRBJ2-7
d_call: -
cdr3_aa: CATSGAEGNEQYF
cdr3_nt: TGTGCCACCAGTGGTGCCGAGGGTAACGAGCAGTACTTC

clone_size: -
v_call: TRBV3-1/TRBV3-2
j_call: TRBJ2-3
d_call: -
cdr3_aa: CASSQPSGSTQYF
cdr3_nt: TGTGCCAGCAGCCAACCTTCAGGCAGCACGCAGTATTTT

clone_size: -
v_call: TRBV9
j_call: TRBJ1-3
d_call: -
cdr3_aa: CASSIQGASSGNTIYF
cdr3_nt: TGTGCCAGCAGCATACAAGGGGCATCTTCTGGAAACACCATATATTTT

clone_size: -
v_call: TRBV19
j_call: TRBJ2-1
d_call: -
cdr3_aa: CASRGNPRTEQFF
cdr3_nt: TGTGCCAGTAGGGGCAATCCACGTACGGAGCAGTTCTTC